The TCR beta chain under discussion was sequenced for a study of T cell responses to AZD1222 COVID-19 vaccine. Repertoires were generated with immunoSEQ multiplex PCR, while TCRdb's copy carries only in-frame clones and drops some. The data show around 150,000 clones, 85% to 90% seen once. CDR3 size: 14 residues. The sample consisted of peripheral blood, taken on day 0 of AZD1222 vaccination. This chain connects TRBV1 to TRBJ1-1. TRBV1 is an annotated pseudogene. The sequence was obtained from an adult in good health. CDR3 in DNA: TGCACCAGCAGCCATCGGGGACGGGACACTGAAGCTTTCTTT. Encoded protein: CTSSHRGRDTEAFF.